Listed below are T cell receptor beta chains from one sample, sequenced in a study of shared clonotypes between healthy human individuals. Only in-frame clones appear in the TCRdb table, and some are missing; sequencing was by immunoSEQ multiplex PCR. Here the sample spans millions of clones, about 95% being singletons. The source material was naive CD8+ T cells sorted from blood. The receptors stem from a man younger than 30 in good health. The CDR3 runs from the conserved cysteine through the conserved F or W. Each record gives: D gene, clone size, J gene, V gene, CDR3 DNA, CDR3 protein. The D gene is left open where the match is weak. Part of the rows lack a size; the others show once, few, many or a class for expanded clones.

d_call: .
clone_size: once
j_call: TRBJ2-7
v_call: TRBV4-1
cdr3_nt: TGCGCCAGCAGCCCCGAAGAAACCCTCTACGAGCAGTACTTC
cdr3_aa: CASSPEETLYEQYF

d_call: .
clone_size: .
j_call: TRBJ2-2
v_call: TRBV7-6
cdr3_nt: TGTGCCAGCAGCGAACCGGGACTTAACACCGGGGAGCTGTTTTTT
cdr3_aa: CASSEPGLNTGELFF

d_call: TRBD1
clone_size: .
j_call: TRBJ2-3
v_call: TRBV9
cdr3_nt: TGTGCCAGCAGCTGGGGGCAGGGGGTCACAGATACGCAGTATTTT
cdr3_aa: CASSWGQGVTDTQYF

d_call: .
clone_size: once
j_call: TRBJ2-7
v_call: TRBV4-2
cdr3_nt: TGTGCCAGCAGCCAAGGGGCAGGGCCGAAGGAGACCTACGAGCAGTACTTC
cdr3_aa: CASSQGAGPKETYEQYF

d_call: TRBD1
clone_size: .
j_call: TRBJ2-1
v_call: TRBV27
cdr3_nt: TGTGCCAGCAGTCCACACCCCCACACAGGGGGGTTCCCCTACAATGAGCAGTTCTTC
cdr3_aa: CASSPHPHTGGFPYNEQFF

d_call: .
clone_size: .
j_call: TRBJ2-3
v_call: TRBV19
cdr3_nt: TGTGCCAGTAGTATAAAGGACGGGGGTCTCACAGATACGCAGTATTTT
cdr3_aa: CASSIKDGGLTDTQYF

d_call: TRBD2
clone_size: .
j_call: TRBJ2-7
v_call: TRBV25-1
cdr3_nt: TGTGCCAGCAGCCACATGGCGGGGGACCCCTACGAGCAGTACTTC
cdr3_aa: CASSHMAGDPYEQYF

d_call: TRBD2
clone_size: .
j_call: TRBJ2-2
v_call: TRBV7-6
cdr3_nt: TGTGCCAGCAGCTTAGTCGTGGCACTAGCGGGAGTAGGCACCGGGGAGCTGTTTTTT
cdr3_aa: CASSLVVALAGVGTGELFF

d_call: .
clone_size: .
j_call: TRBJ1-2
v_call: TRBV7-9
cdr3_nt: TGTGCCAGCAGCCCCCCGCAATTCGTATCTGGCTACACCTTC
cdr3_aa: CASSPPQFVSGYTF

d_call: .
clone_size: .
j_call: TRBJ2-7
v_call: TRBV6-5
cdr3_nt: TGTGCCAGCAGTTTTCTTGAGGGCTACGAGCAGTACTTC
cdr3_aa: CASSFLEGYEQYF

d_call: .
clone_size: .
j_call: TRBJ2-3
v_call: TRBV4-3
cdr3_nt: TGCGCCAGCAGCCAAGATCTCGTGGCTCTGCCAGATACGCAGTATTTT
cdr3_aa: CASSQDLVALPDTQYF

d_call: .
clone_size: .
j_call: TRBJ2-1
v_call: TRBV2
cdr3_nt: TGTGCCAGCAGTGAAGGCTATTTCAATGAGCAGTTCTTC
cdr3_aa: CASSEGYFNEQFF

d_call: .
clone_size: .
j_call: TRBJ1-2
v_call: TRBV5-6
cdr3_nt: TGTGCCAGCAGCTTGGTTGGGGGGCCCTATGGCTACACCTTC
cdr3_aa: CASSLVGGPYGYTF

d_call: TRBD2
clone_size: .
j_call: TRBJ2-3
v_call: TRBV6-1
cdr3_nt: TGTGCCAGCAGTGATTGGCTAGCGGGGGGGCCCGATACGCAGTATTTT
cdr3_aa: CASSDWLAGGPDTQYF

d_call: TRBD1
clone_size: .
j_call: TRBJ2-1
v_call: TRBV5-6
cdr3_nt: TGTGCCAGCAGCTTCCGGCACAGGGGGCTTTTTCGCTCCTACAATGAGCAGTTCTTC
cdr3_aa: CASSFRHRGLFRSYNEQFF

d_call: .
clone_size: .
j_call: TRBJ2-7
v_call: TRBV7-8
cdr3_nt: TGTGCCAGCAGCCTCCTGACAGGGAGGGACTCCTACGAGCAGTACTTC
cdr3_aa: CASSLLTGRDSYEQYF

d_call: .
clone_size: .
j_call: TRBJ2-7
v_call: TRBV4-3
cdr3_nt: TGCGCCAGCAGCCAAGATCTTCCCAAAGGGCCCCCCTACGAGCAGTACTTC
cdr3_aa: CASSQDLPKGPPYEQYF

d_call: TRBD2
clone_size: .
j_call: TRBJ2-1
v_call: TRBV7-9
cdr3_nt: TGTGCCAGCAGCTTACCCTTGACTAGCGCGAATGAGCAGTTCTTC
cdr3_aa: CASSLPLTSANEQFF

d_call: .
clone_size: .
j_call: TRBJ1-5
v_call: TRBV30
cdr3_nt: TGTGCCTGGAGTATTGGGGTTGGAAATCAGCCCCAGCATTTT
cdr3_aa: CAWSIGVGNQPQHF

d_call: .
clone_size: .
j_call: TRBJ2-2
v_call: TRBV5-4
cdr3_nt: TGTGCCAGCAGCTTCGGGACGCCAACCGGGGAGCTGTTTTTT
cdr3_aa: CASSFGTPTGELFF

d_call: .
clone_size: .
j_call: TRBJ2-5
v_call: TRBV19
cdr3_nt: TGTGCCAGTAGTACGATCACCGGGCCGGAGACCCAGTACTTC
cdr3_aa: CASSTITGPETQYF

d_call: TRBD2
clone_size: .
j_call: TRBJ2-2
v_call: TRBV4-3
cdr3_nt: TGCGCCAGCAGCCAAGGACTAGCGGCGAACACCGGGGAGCTGTTTTTT
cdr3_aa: CASSQGLAANTGELFF

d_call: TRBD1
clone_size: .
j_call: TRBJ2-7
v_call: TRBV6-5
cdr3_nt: TGTGCCAGCAGTTGGGGACAGGGTCCCTACGAGCAGTACTTC
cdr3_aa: CASSWGQGPYEQYF

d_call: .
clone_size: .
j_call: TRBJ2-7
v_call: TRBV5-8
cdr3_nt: TGTGCCAGCAGCGCCGGGATTTCCATCTTAAACGAGCAGTACTTC
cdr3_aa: CASSAGISILNEQYF

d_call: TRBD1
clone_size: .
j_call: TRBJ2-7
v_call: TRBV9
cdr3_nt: TGTGCCAGCAGCCCCTCCACCTCGACAGGGCCAATCGAGCAGTACTTC
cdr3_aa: CASSPSTSTGPIEQYF

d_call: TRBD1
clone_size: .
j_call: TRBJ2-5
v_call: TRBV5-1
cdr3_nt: TGCGCCAGCAGCTTACAGGGACAGGAGCCGGAGACCCAGTACTTC
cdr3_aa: CASSLQGQEPETQYF

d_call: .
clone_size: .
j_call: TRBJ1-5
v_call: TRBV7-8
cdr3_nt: TGTGCCAGCAGCTTGGCCGCACAGTATAGCAATCAGCCCCAGCATTTT
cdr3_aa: CASSLAAQYSNQPQHF

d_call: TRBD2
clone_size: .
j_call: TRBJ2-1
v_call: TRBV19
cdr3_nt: TGTGCCAGTAGTATCGGGACTAGCGGGAGGGTGACCTACAATGAGCAGTTCTTC
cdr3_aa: CASSIGTSGRVTYNEQFF

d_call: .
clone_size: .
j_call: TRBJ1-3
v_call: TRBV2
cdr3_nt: TGTGCCAGCAGTCAGAACTCTGGAAACACCATATATTTT
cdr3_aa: CASSQNSGNTIYF

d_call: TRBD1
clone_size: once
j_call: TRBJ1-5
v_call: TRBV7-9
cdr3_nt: TGTGCCAGCAGTCTAGAGGGGGCCTCTATGGATTTT
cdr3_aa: CASSLEGASMDF

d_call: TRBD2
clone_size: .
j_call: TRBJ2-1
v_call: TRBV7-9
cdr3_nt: TGTGCCAGCAGCTCGTTAGCGGGAGGCCTTAATGAGCAGTTCTTC
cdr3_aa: CASSSLAGGLNEQFF

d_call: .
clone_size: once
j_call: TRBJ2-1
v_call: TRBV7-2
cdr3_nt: TGTGCCAGCAGCCAAATAGACAGTACCTACAATGAGCAGTTCTTC
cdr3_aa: CASSQIDSTYNEQFF

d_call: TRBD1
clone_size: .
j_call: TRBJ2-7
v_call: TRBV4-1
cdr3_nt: TGCGCCAGCAGCCGGACGACAGGGGCCTACGAGCAGTACTTC
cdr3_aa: CASSRTTGAYEQYF

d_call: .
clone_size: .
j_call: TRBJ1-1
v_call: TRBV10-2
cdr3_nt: TGCGCCAGCAGTGAGATCAGTTTTGAAGCTTTCTTT
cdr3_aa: CASSEISFEAFF

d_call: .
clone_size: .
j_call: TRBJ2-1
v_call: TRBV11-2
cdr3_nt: TGTGCCAGCACCCTGGAGACGGGCTACAATGAGCAGTTCTTC
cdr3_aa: CASTLETGYNEQFF

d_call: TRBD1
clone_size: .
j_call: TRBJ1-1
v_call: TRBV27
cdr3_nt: TGTGCCAGCAGTATTACAGGGGGCAGCACTGAAGCTTTCTTT
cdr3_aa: CASSITGGSTEAFF

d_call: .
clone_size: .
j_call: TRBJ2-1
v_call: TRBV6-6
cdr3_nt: TGTGCCAGCACCTGGTCCTACAATGAGCAGTTCTTC
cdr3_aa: CASTWSYNEQFF

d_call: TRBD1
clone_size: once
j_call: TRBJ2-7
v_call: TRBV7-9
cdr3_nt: TGTGCCAGCAGGGGACAGGGGAGTATCGACGAGCAGTACTTC
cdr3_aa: CASRGQGSIDEQYF

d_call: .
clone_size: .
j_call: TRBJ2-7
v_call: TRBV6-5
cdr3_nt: TGTGCCAGCAGGGGACTTTCCTCCTACGAGCAGTACTTC
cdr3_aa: CASRGLSSYEQYF

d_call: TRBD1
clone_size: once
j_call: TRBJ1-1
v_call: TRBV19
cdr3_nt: TGTGCCAGTAGTATAGCCTGGACAGGGAACACTGAAGCTTTCTTT
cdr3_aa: CASSIAWTGNTEAFF

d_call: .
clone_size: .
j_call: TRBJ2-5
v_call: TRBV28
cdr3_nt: TGTGCCAGCAGTTTGGGTACGGAGGAAGAGACCCAGTACTTC
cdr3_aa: CASSLGTEEETQYF

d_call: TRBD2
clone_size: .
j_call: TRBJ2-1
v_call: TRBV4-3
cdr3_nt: TGCGCCAGCAGCCCAGAGCGGGACTACAATGAGCAGTTCTTC
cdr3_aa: CASSPERDYNEQFF

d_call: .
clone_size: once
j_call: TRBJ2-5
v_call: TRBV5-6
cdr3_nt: TGTGCCAGCAGCTTTGTTACCGGGTGGGGCTACCAAGAGACCCAGTACTTC
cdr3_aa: CASSFVTGWGYQETQYF

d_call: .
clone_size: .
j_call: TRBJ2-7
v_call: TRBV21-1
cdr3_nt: TGTGCCAGCAGCAAAGAGGGAACTAGCGGGAGGACATGCGAGCAGTACTTC
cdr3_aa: CASSKEGTSGRTCEQYF

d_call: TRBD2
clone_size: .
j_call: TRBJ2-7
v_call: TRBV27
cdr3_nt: TGTGCCAGCAGTTCAAATCCCACTAGCGGACAACCCTACGAGCAGTACTTC
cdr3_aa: CASSSNPTSGQPYEQYF

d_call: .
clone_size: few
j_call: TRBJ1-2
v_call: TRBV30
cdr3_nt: TGTGCCTGGACCCGGGACGGCTATGGCTACACCTTC
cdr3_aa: CAWTRDGYGYTF

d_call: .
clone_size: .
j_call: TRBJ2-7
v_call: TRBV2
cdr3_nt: TGTGCCAGCAGTGAAAACGGTCCGGGCTACGAGCAGTACTTC
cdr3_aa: CASSENGPGYEQYF

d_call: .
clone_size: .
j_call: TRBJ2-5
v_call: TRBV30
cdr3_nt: TGTGCCTGGAGTGTACCGACAGAGACTACGGGAGAGACCCAGTACTTC
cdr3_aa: CAWSVPTETTGETQYF

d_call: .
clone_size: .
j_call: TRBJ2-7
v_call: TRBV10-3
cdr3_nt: TGTGCCATCACCGCCGGGACTGTGAGCTCCTACGAGCAGTACTTC
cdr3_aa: CAITAGTVSSYEQYF

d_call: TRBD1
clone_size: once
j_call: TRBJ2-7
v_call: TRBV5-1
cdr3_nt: TGCGCCAGCAGCTTGAGGTTGGGACAGGGGGTCGACGAGCAGTACTTC
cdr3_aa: CASSLRLGQGVDEQYF

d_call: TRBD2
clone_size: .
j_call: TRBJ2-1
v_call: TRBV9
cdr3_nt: TGTGCCAGCAGCCATCGGACTAGCGGGAGTCTTACCTACAATGAGCAGTTCTTC
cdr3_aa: CASSHRTSGSLTYNEQFF

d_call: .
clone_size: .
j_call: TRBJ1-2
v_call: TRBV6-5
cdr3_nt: TGTGCCAGCAGTTACGGGCCGAGGGATCACTATGGCTACACCTTC
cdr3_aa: CASSYGPRDHYGYTF

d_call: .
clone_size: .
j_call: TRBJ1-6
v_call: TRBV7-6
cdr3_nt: TGTGCCAGCAGCTTAGATGTCTCGGGGAGCTCACCCCTCCACTTT
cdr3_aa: CASSLDVSGSSPLHF

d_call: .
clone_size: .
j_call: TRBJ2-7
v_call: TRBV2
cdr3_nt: TGTGCCAGCAGTGAAGTCTTGGATTACTACGAGCAGTACTTC
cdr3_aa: CASSEVLDYYEQYF

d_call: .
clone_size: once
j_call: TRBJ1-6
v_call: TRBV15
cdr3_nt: TGTGCCACCAGCGAGGACTCCCCGAGCTCCTATAATTCACCCCTCCACTTT
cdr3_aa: CATSEDSPSSYNSPLHF